This is a list of T cell receptor beta chains from one sample in a study of T cell changes during pregnancy in multiple sclerosis. Profiled with immunoSEQ multiplex PCR; TCRdb holds only in-frame clones, not every one. The sample carries 89,000 or so clones, about 91% recorded once. The sequencing here drew on PBMCs, taken in the first trimester of pregnancy. The receptor set was obtained from a female donor in good health, serving as a control in a pregnancy study. Some clones in this sample may be carry-over from other donors' samples. Each CDR3 is given with its conserved first and last residue. A D gene is named only where the DNA matches it firmly. Rows give clone size only sometimes, using once, few, many, or a class for an expanded clone.

V gene,J gene,clone size,D gene,CDR3 DNA,CDR3 protein
TRBV19,TRBJ1-2,.,.,TGTGCCAGTAGTATGGAGGGATACGGCTACACCTTC,CASSMEGYGYTF
TRBV7-9,TRBJ2-7,.,.,TGTGCCAGCAGCTTAGCAACTAGCACGACTAGCTCCTACGAGCAGTACTTC,CASSLATSTTSSYEQYF
TRBV27,TRBJ1-6,.,.,TGTGCCAGCAGTTCCCCCACAGGGCCGGCTATAGGTTCACCCCTCCACTTT,CASSSPTGPAIGSPLHF
TRBV6-4,TRBJ1-6,.,TRBD1,TGTGCCAGCATCCAGGACAGGGCCGGCAATTCACCCCTCCACTTT,CASIQDRAGNSPLHF
TRBV4-2,TRBJ2-6,.,.,TGTGCCAGCTCTCAGGCCAGGGCTGGGGCCAACGTCCTGACTTTC,CASSQARAGANVLTF
TRBV18,TRBJ2-1,.,TRBD2,TGTGCCAGCACTAGCGGGCCCTCCTACAATGAGCAGTTCTTC,CASTSGPSYNEQFF
TRBV7-2,TRBJ2-3,.,.,TGTGCCAGCAGCGAGCGGAGCCGCACAGATACGCAGTATTTT,CASSERSRTDTQYF
TRBV6-6,TRBJ1-2,once,TRBD1,TGTGCCAGCAGTCTGACAGGGATGAACTATGGCTACACCTTC,CASSLTGMNYGYTF
TRBV7-8,TRBJ2-1,.,.,TGTGCCAGCAGCAGCCCCTCCCAGCGGGGTGGGGGCAAGTTCTTC,CASSSPSQRGGGKFF
TRBV5-1,TRBJ2-3,few,TRBD2,TGCGCCAGCAGCTTGGTGGGACTAGCGGGACTAGATACGCAGTATTTT,CASSLVGLAGLDTQYF
TRBV19,TRBJ2-1,once,TRBD1,TGTGCCGGTAGTGACAGGGGGCTACTTGAGCAGTTCTTC,CAGSDRGLLEQFF
TRBV4-3,TRBJ2-1,.,.,TGCGCCAGCAGCCAAGATCTGCGGGCAGAGCAGTTCTTC,CASSQDLRAEQFF
TRBV10-1,TRBJ2-7,.,.,TGCGCCAGCAGTGAGTCCAGAGACAGGTTGTACTTC,CASSESRDRLYF
TRBV28,TRBJ2-7,.,TRBD1,TGTGCCACCACCTCGGGACAGAACTACGAGCAGTACTTC,CATTSGQNYEQYF
TRBV2,TRBJ1-1,.,.,TGTGCCAGCAGTGATTCGGGTGGTGGTGAAGCTTTCTTT,CASSDSGGGEAFF
TRBV28,TRBJ1-2,few,.,TGTGCCAGCAGTTTACCAGAATACTATGGCTACACCTTC,CASSLPEYYGYTF
TRBV15,TRBJ2-3,.,TRBD2,TGTGCCACCAGCCTAGCGGGAGCAGATACGCAGTATTTT,CATSLAGADTQYF
TRBV19,TRBJ2-5,.,.,TGTGCCAGTAGTACCGGGGGTTTGGAGACCCAGTACTTC,CASSTGGLETQYF
TRBV30,TRBJ2-5,.,TRBD1,TGTGCCTGGAGGGGCGAGGACAGGGTTGCGGAGACCCAGTACTTC,CAWRGEDRVAETQYF
TRBV27,TRBJ1-1,.,TRBD1,TGTGCCAGCAGTTTATACCCCACCGGGACAGGGTCACCTGAAGCTTTCTTT,CASSLYPTGTGSPEAFF
TRBV7-8,TRBJ2-7,.,.,TGTGCCAGCAGCCTATCCTACGAGCAGTACTTC,CASSLSYEQYF
TRBV11-2,TRBJ2-7,.,.,TGTGCCAGCAGCTTAGATCAAGGCAGGATGGGTGAGCAGTACTTC,CASSLDQGRMGEQYF
TRBV5-1,TRBJ2-1,.,.,TGCGCCAGCTCCAACTACCGCTCCTACAATGAGCAGTTCTTC,CASSNYRSYNEQFF
TRBV21-1,TRBJ2-2,.,.,TGTGCCAGCCCCGTACTGGGGGGACTTGACACCGGGGAGCTGTTTTTT,CASPVLGGLDTGELFF
TRBV10-3,TRBJ2-1,.,TRBD2,TGTGCCATCAGTGCTGGGACTAGCGGGGGGGTTTACTCCTACAATGAGCAGTTCTTC,CAISAGTSGGVYSYNEQFF
TRBV12-5,TRBJ2-3,.,.,TGTGCTTCAGCGGGCACAGATACGCAGTATTTT,CASAGTDTQYF
TRBV10-1,TRBJ2-5,.,.,TGCGCCAGCAGTGAAGGGGTAGCCCAAGAGACCCAGTACTTC,CASSEGVAQETQYF
TRBV7-9,TRBJ2-4,.,.,TGTGCCAGCAGCTTAGACAGTCTAGCCAAAAACATTCAGTACTTC,CASSLDSLAKNIQYF
TRBV6-1,TRBJ2-5,.,TRBD1,TGTGCCAGCAGCCCTGGGACAGGCGCTGAGACCCAGTACTTC,CASSPGTGAETQYF
TRBV28,TRBJ1-1,.,.,TGTGCCAGCGCCACAGGTCAAAGGGCGGCCGAAGTTGAAGCTTTCTTT,CASATGQRAAEVEAFF
TRBV6-5,TRBJ2-7,.,TRBD1,TGTGCCAGCAGTAGGGACAGGGGGAGTTACGAGCAGTACTTC,CASSRDRGSYEQYF
TRBV27,TRBJ2-7,.,TRBD2,TGTGCCAGCAGTTTCGACGGGAGGGCGGGCGAGCAGTACTTC,CASSFDGRAGEQYF
TRBV4-3,TRBJ2-3,.,.,TGCGCCAGCAGCCAAACGACAGCTAGCACAGATACGCAGTATTTT,CASSQTTASTDTQYF
TRBV7-3,TRBJ2-7,.,TRBD1,TGTGCCAGCAGCCCAGGGACAGGGGCCTGGGAGCAGTACTTC,CASSPGTGAWEQYF
TRBV28,TRBJ2-7,.,.,TGTGCCAGCAGGACAAGACAAAACTACGAGCAGTACTTC,CASRTRQNYEQYF
TRBV5-5,TRBJ2-2,.,.,TGTGCCAGCAGTCATAACGGGATACACACCGGGGAGCTGTTTTTT,CASSHNGIHTGELFF
TRBV28,TRBJ1-2,.,TRBD1,TGTGCCAGCAGTTGGCGGTCGACAGGGGGTGGAGGCTACACCTTC,CASSWRSTGGGGYTF
TRBV6-5,TRBJ2-3,.,.,TGTGCCAGCAGTTTGGGGGGAACAGATACGCAGTATTTT,CASSLGGTDTQYF
TRBV30,TRBJ2-1,.,TRBD2,TGTGCCTGCGGGACTAGCGGGAGGAGGGAGCAGTTCTTC,CACGTSGRREQFF
TRBV9,TRBJ2-7,.,TRBD1,TGTGCCAGCAGCGTAGAGGGGACAGCTCTTTCCTACGAGCAGTACTTC,CASSVEGTALSYEQYF
TRBV7-3,TRBJ2-1,.,TRBD2,TGTGCCAGCAGCTGGAGCGGGGTCTCCTACAATGAGCAGTTCTTC,CASSWSGVSYNEQFF